The text below deals with one T cell receptor (beta chain). Clones were sequenced by immunoSEQ multiplex PCR, and TCRdb holds only the in-frame ones, with some missing. The table has 100,000 to 150,000 clones, about 86% seen once. There are 14 residues in the CDR3. V lost 2 bases and J 7 bases, leaving 15 bases between the germline ends. Germline V gives CDR1 GTSNPN, CDR2 SVGIG (reference sequence). This sample is part of a study of blood T cell repertoires in COVID-19. Study details: The United States, Italy and Spain provided the acute and convalescent COVID-19 samples.

This chain connects TRBV30 to TRBJ2-1; possible D gene TRBD2, 6 bases. This TCR came from a woman aged 45-65 years with acute or convalescent COVID-19. Sequencing was carried out using peripheral blood. The CDR3 loop is CAWSRMSGWNEQFF. The CDR3 nucleotides read TGTGCCTGGAGTCGTATGAGCGGGTGGAATGAGCAGTTCTTC.